The 23 T cell receptor beta chains below were found in one sample sequenced in a study of cytomegalovirus exposure and HLA in healthy donors. The PCR had 60 Vbeta and 13 Jbeta primers. The assay was immunoSEQ multiplex PCR, and TCRdb's table has in-frame clones only and misses some. The data hold roughly 97,000 clones, with roughly 75% observed a single time. The sequenced material came from PBMCs. Receptors originate from a woman between 40 and 55 years old in good health and CMV-seronegative.

The V gene is TRBV28, the J gene TRBJ1-1, with D unclear. Germline loops: CDR1 MDHEN, CDR2 SYDVKM. The CDR3 runs 11 residues. The germline V and J ends were trimmed by 8 bases and 4 bases, with 8 bases remaining between them. CDR3 sequence (DNA): TGTGCCAGCCGTCCCCTCACTGAAGCTTTCTTT. This encodes CASRPLTEAFF.

Only one count was recorded for this clone. The V gene is TRBV19, the J gene TRBJ1-5; 7 bases line up with TRBD1. The germline V gene encodes CDR1 LNHDA and CDR2 SQIVND (reference sequence). J gave up 9 bases and V 6 bases, and 5 bases lay outside the gene matches. This CDR3 spans 12 amino acids. The CDR3 bases are TGTGCCAGTAGCTTTGAGGGGGCGCCCCAGCATTTT. Translated, it gives CASSFEGAPQHF.

The chain has TRBV19 and TRBJ2-3; 7 bases align to TRBD2. Per the germline V gene, CDR1 is LNHDA and CDR2 is SQIVND (reference sequence). The CDR3 is 11 amino acids. J gave up 9 bases and V 7 bases, and 4 bases lay outside the gene matches. CDR3 protein: CASTDSGTQYF. CDR3 DNA: TGTGCCAGTACCGATAGCGGGACGCAGTATTTT.

The V and J genes are TRBV29-1 and TRBJ2-3, with 8 bases matching TRBD1. CDR1 and CDR2 from the germline V gene are SQVTM and ANQGSEA. The CDR3 loop spans 15 amino acids. Germline trimming cut 4 bases from V and 2 bases from J; bases unmatched to any gene: 8. CDR3 nucleotide sequence: TGCAGCGTTGGGGGCACAGGGGGTATCACAGATACGCAGTATTTT. As protein: CSVGGTGGITDTQYF.

V gene TRBV6-1 combines with J gene TRBJ2-7; D may be TRBD2 (7 bases). V was clipped by 7 bases and J by 5 bases, with 21 bases between them. This CDR3 is built from 15 residues. Germline assignment: CDR1 MNHNS and CDR2 SASEGT. The CDR3 DNA is TGTGCCAGCACCTCTGGGGGAGGGGGGCTCGACGAGCAGTACTTC. Translation gives CASTSGGGGLDEQYF.

The rearrangement uses TRBV7-3 and TRBJ1-1, with D unresolved. The germline V and J ends were trimmed by 2 bases and 1 base, with 5 bases remaining between them. CDR3 length: 13 residues. Germline V gene lookup returns CDR1 SGHTA and CDR2 FQGTGA. CDR3 nucleotides: TGTGCCAGCAGCTTAGAGAGGAACACTGAAGCTTTCTTT. Translated: CASSLERNTEAFF.

J is TRBJ1-5 and V is TRBV28; TRBD1 is a possible D gene (5 bases). This CDR3 comprises 15 residues. The germline CDR1 and CDR2 sequences are MDHEN and SYDVKM. Trimming took 4 bases from V and 6 from J, leaving 16 bases between them. This CDR3 reads CASSSPGRGGQPQHF. The CDR3 DNA is TGTGCCAGCAGTTCCCCAGGGCGGGGAGGTCAGCCCCAGCATTTT.

The chain couples TRBV6-1 to TRBJ2-7; 9 nucleotides agree with TRBD2. Trimming at V came to 6 bases and at J to 3 bases, leaving 9 bases not matched to a gene. CDR1 and CDR2 from the germline V gene are MNHNS and SASEGT. CDR3 length: 15 residues. The CDR3 sequence: CASRDGGTSLYEQYF. Written as DNA, the CDR3 is TGTGCCAGCAGAGACGGCGGGACTAGCCTCTACGAGCAGTACTTC.

The V and J genes are TRBV4-3 and TRBJ2-3, with TRBD2 matching over 11 bases. The J segment lost 4 bases and the V segment lost 1 base, leaving 4 bases of the junction unmatched. Germline values: CDR1 LGHNA, CDR2 YSLEER. This CDR3 region has 16 residues. The CDR3 region has the DNA TGCGCCAGCAGCCAAGTAGCGGGAGGGGGGTCAGATACGCAGTATTTT. Translating it yields CASSQVAGGGSDTQYF.

The genes are TRBV7-9 and TRBJ1-3; 7 bases are shared with TRBD1. This CDR3 is 16 amino acids long. The J segment lost 0 bases and the V segment lost 4 bases, leaving 6 bases of the junction unmatched. CDR1 and CDR2 from the germline V gene are SEHNR and FQNEAQ (reference sequence). CDR3 amino acids: CASSSHRGSSGNTIYF. Written as DNA, the CDR3 is TGTGCCAGCAGCTCTCACAGGGGCTCCTCTGGAAACACCATATATTTT.

This rearrangement joins TRBV28 to TRBJ1-2, with D maybe TRBD1 (5 bases). Trimming shortened V by 5 bases and J by 4 bases, and 20 bases separated the two germline ends. The CDR3 loop spans 16 amino acids. Looked up from germline, CDR1 is MDHEN and CDR2 is SYDVKM. CDR3: CASSHAGPLSSYGYTF. CDR3 coding DNA: TGTGCCAGCAGTCACGCGGGACCGCTGTCCTCCTATGGCTACACCTTC.

In DNA form, the CDR3 reads TGTGCCACCAGCCGGGGACAGGGGGAATCATATGGCTACACCTTC. Its translation is CATSRGQGESYGYTF. The chain combines TRBV15 with TRBJ1-2; TRBD1 agrees at 11 bases. The CDR3 has 15 residues. CDR1 is LNHNV, CDR2 YYDKDF, per germline (reference sequence). With 5 bases clipped from V and 5 bases from J, the junction kept 7 bases outside the gene matches.

The chain joins TRBV11-2 to TRBJ2-7; 8 nucleotides agree with TRBD2. Germline loops: CDR1 SGHAT, CDR2 FQNNGV. The J segment lost 9 bases and the V segment lost 2 bases, leaving 6 bases of the junction unmatched. The CDR3 is 13 amino acids. The CDR3 nucleotides are TGTGCCAGCAGCTTACACGAGGCGGGAGGGCAGTACTTC. Its protein is CASSLHEAGGQYF.

Here the CDR3 DNA reads TGTGCCAGTACCCCAGGGGGCTGGAATCAGCCCCAGCATTTT. This sequence encodes CASTPGGWNQPQHF. This chain connects TRBV19 to TRBJ1-5; 8 bases agree with TRBD1. CDR3 length: 14 residues. The germline V gene encodes CDR1 LNHDA and CDR2 SQIVND (reference sequence). Unmatched junction bases numbered 6, after V lost 7 bases and J lost 4 bases.

The V call is TRBV7-8, the J call TRBJ2-2; possible D gene TRBD2, 6 bases. The CDR3 has 17 amino acids. Germline loops: CDR1 SGHVS, CDR2 FQNEAQ. V was pared by 5 bases and J by 3 bases, with 19 bases between. CDR3 sequence: CASSKVGVGGYTGELFF. CDR3 DNA sequence: TGTGCCAGCAGCAAAGTGGGGGTCGGGGGATACACCGGGGAGCTGTTTTTT.

V and J are TRBV6-1 and TRBJ1-5; 8 bases align to TRBD1. The V segment lost 3 bases and the J segment 6 bases; nucleotides outside the gene matches: 7. The CDR3 consists of 15 residues. CDR1 and CDR2 from the germline V gene are MNHNS and SASEGT. The CDR3 loop reads CASSERTGSGQPQHF. CDR3 nucleotide sequence: TGTGCCAGCAGTGAGCGGACAGGGAGCGGTCAGCCCCAGCATTTT.

The chain combines TRBV5-1 with TRBJ2-3; D may be TRBD1 (6 bases). Germline-derived CDR1 and CDR2 are SGHRS and YFSETQ. The V gene lost 4 bases and the J gene lost 2 bases, with 20 bases spanning the gap. The length of the CDR3 is 17 residues. CDR3: CASSLGAGRSVTDTQYF. In DNA form, the CDR3 reads TGCGCCAGCAGCCTGGGGGCAGGGCGTTCGGTCACAGATACGCAGTATTTT.

About this clone: Other DNA sequences in the same sample also yield this CDR3. J is TRBJ2-1 and V is TRBV15, with 11 bases identical to TRBD2. Germline loops: CDR1 LNHNV, CDR2 YYDKDF (reference sequence). The junction had 19 bases not matched to a gene; V was cut back by 9 bases and J by 9 bases. CDR3 length: 17 residues. The CDR3 reads CATRLAGSPYSSVEQFF. CDR3 in DNA: TGTGCCACTCGACTAGCGGGATCACCCTACTCGAGTGTTGAGCAGTTCTTC.

The gene calls are TRBV6-5 and TRBJ1-1, with D possibly being TRBD1 (6 bases). CDR1 MNHEY and CDR2 SVGAGI come from the germline V gene. CDR3 length: 14 residues. Trimming removed 2 bases at V and 4 bases at J, with 11 bases between. The CDR3 region is CASSYPARGTEAFF. The DNA for the CDR3 is TGTGCCAGCAGTTACCCGGCCAGGGGCACTGAAGCTTTCTTT.

This clone was seen only once. This chain links TRBV27 with TRBJ2-7; tentative D call: TRBD1 (5 bases). This CDR3 is built from 13 residues. Deletions cut 3 bases from V and 0 bases from J, with 6 bases between. Germline lookup yields CDR1 MNHEY and CDR2 SMNVEV (reference sequence). CDR3 residues: CASSLGPSYEQYF. The DNA of the CDR3 is TGTGCCAGCAGTTTGGGGCCCTCCTACGAGCAGTACTTC.

This clone has a single count. The junction shows a germline mismatch at one end, possibly a read error. The V gene is TRBV7-9, the J gene TRBJ2-5; TRBD1 agrees at 12 bases. This CDR3 is 17 amino acids long. The V gene's germline CDR1 is SEHNR and CDR2 FQNEAQ (reference sequence). The CDR3 reads CSSSLAIGTGGRETQYF. The CDR3 nucleotides read TGTTCCAGCAGCTTAGCTATCGGGACAGGGGGCAGAGAGACCCAGTACTTC.

The chain is built from TRBV9 and TRBJ1-1; 12 bases agree with TRBD1. In germline, CDR1 is SGDLS, CDR2 YYNGEE. CDR3 length: 16 residues. The trim removed 3 bases at V and 5 bases at J, leaving 8 bases unmatched. The CDR3 loop is CASSGAGTGGRTEAFF. For the CDR3, the DNA is TGTGCCAGCAGCGGGGCCGGGACAGGGGGCCGTACTGAAGCTTTCTTT.

The V and J genes are TRBV29-1 and TRBJ2-3; 14 nucleotides line up with TRBD2. This CDR3 region has 18 residues. Germline V CDR1 and CDR2: SQVTM, ANQGSEA. Trimming removed 5 bases from V and 2 bases from J; junction bases left unmatched: 12. CDR3 DNA sequence: TGCAGCGTTTCCGGCCGTGGGACTAGCGGGAGCTACACAGATACGCAGTATTTT. Protein: CSVSGRGTSGSYTDTQYF.